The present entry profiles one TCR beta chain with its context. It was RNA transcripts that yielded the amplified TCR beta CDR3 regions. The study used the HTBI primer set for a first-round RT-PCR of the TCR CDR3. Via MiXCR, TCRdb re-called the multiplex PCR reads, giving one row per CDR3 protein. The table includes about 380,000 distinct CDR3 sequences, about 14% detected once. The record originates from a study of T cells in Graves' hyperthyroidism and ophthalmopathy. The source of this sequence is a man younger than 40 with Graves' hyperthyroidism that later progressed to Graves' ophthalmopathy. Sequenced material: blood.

CDR3: CASSSGEFNEQFF. CDR3 in DNA: TGTGCCAGCAGTTCGGGAGAGTTCAATGAGCAGTTCTTC. The V call is TRBV27, the J call TRBJ2-1; TRBD2 might be the D (6 bases). The CDR3 length is 13 residues. Trimming left V 4 bases short and J 6 bases short, with 10 bases between. In germline, CDR1 is MNHEY, CDR2 SMNVEV (reference sequence).